This T cell receptor beta chain was recorded in a study of early T cells in non-severe SARS-CoV-2 infection. Study-wide findings and caveats: Clonotype matching in VDJdb favored anti-spike CD8 responses and did not capture private and CD4 specificities.

Attachment of unique molecular identifiers was made to individual cDNA molecules. TCRdb re-called the 5' RACE reads with MiXCR, one entry per CDR3 protein. Counted here are some 96,000 distinct CDR3 sequences, 15% occurring once; the ten biggest clones make up about 5.5%. On this clonotype itself: Its antigen is unidentified.

Germline assignment: CDR1 MDHEN and CDR2 SYDVKM. The CDR3 is 14 residues long. Trimming removed 8 bases at V and 6 bases at J, with 20 bases between. This receptor was obtained from an adult who was a healthcare worker with PCR-confirmed SARS-CoV-2 infection or an uninfected control (not recorded which). The J gene is TRBJ2-7, the V gene TRBV28; a possible D gene is TRBD2 (7 bases). Sequencing was performed on whole blood. The CDR3 region has the DNA TGTGCCAGCTGGGGGGGGGCGGTTCGAGGCGAGCAGTACTTC. Its protein is CASWGGAVRGEQYF.